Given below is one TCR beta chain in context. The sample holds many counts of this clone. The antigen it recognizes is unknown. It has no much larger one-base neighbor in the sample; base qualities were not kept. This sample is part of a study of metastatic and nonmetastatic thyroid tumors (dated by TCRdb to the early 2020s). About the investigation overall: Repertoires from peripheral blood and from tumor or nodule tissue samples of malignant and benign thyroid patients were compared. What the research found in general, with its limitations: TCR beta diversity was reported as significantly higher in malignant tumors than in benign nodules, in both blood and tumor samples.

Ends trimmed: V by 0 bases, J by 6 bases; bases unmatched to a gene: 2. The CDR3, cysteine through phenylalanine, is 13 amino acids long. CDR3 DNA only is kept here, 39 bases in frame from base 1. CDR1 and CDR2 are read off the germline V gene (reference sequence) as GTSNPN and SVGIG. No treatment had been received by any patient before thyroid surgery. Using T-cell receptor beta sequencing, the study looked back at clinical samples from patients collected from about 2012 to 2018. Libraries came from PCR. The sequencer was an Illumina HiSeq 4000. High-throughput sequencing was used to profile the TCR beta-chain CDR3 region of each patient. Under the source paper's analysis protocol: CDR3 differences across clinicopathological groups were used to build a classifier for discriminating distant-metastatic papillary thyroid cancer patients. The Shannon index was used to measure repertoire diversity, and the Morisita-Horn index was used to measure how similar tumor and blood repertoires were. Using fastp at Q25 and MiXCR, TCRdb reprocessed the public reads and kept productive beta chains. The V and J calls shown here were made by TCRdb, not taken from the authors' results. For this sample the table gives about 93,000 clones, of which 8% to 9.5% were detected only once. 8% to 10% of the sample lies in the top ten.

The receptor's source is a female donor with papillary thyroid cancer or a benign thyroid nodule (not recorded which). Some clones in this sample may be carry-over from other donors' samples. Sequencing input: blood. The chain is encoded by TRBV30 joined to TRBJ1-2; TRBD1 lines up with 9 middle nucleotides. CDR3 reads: CAWSVTGGDGYTF. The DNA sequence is TGTGCCTGGAGTGTTACAGGGGGCGATGGCTACACCTTC.